In this sample, the clone carrying this T cell receptor beta chain turned up once. This record comes from a study of shared clonotypes between healthy human individuals. Germline CDR1 is SGHRS and CDR2 is YFSETQ. This CDR3 spans 18 amino acids. V shed 3 bases and J shed 0 bases, with 20 bases lying between them. TCRdb's table, derived via immunoSEQ multiplex PCR, lists solely in-frame clones and lacks some. The sample consists of around 1.9 million clones, about 94% of them appearing once. CD45RO-negative, CCR7-selected cells formed the naive CD8 fraction, which excluded terminally differentiated effector memory CD45RA+ cells.

The source material was naive CD8+ T cells from PBMCs. The chain carries TRBV5-1 and TRBJ2-3, with a weak D call TRBD2 (5 bases). The source of this sequence is a young man in good health. Some clones in this sample may be carry-over from other donors' samples. The CDR3: CASSSPEGRRFSTDTQYF. As DNA, the CDR3 is TGCGCCAGCAGCTCCCCTGAGGGTCGACGGTTTAGCACAGATACGCAGTATTTT.